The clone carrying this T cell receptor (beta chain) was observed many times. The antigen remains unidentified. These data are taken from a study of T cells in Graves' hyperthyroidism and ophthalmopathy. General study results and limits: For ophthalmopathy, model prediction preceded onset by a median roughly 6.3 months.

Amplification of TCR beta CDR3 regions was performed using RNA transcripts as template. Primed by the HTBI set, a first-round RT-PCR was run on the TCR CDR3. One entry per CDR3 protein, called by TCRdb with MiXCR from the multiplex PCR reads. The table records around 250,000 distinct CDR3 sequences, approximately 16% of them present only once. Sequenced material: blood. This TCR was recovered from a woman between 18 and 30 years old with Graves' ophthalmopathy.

Written as DNA, the CDR3 is TGCGCCAGCAGCATTGTACCGGGACAGGGGGCCGAGACCCAGTACTTC. Amino acids: CASSIVPGQGAETQYF. The chain uses TRBV5-1 and TRBJ2-5; 12 positions match TRBD1. V dropped 4 bases and J dropped 5; count of bases not matched to a gene: 9. CDR3 size: 16 residues. In germline, CDR1 is SGHRS, CDR2 YFSETQ.